One and the same sample provided the 9 T cell receptor beta chains below, sequenced in a study of CD8 T cells in ankylosing spondylitis. Study-wide findings and caveats: Blood of patients with ankylosing spondylitis appeared to be characterized by a TCR beta motif of fewer than 10 highly homologous variants.

No antigen is known for these receptors. One entry per CDR3 protein results from TCRdb running MiXCR on the 5' RACE reads. Of about 800,000 distinct CDR3 sequences in the sample, about 12% were seen once. The source material was blood, either unsorted or a sorted T cell fraction (not recorded which). These receptors were taken from a male donor with ankylosing spondylitis.

In its sample, this clonotype was seen many times. V gene TRBV7-9 combines with J gene TRBJ2-1; the D gene is possibly TRBD2 (5 bases). There are 15 residues in the CDR3. V was pared by 4 bases and J by 6 bases, with 16 bases between. Germline CDR1 reads SEHNR; CDR2 reads FQNEAQ (reference sequence). CDR3 nucleotide sequence: TGTGCCAGCAGCTCACGGCGGGCTCTCTCCAATGAGCAGTTCTTC. Protein product: CASSSRRALSNEQFF.

This clonotype was seen a handful of times. The genes are TRBV6-1 and TRBJ1-5, with D possibly being TRBD1 (6 bases). Between the trimmed V and J ends, which lost 8 bases and 7 bases, there was a span of 15 bases. Germline loops: CDR1 MNHNS, CDR2 SASEGT. This CDR3 is 13 amino acids long. The CDR3, as DNA: TGTGCCAGCGCCCAACAGGGCGAGCAGCCCCAGCATTTT. Its protein is CASAQQGEQPQHF.

This chain joins TRBV5-1 and TRBJ2-5; D remains unclear. Between the trimmed V and J ends, which lost 0 bases and 6 bases, there was a span of 9 bases. CDR1 is SGHRS and CDR2 is YFSETQ in the germline V gene. The CDR3 is made up of 13 amino acids. The CDR3 is CASSLEGRQTQYF. CDR3 sequence (DNA): TGCGCCAGCAGCTTGGAAGGCAGACAGACCCAGTACTTC.

The chain couples TRBV28 to TRBJ2-7, with D hard to call. From germline, CDR1 is MDHEN and CDR2 SYDVKM. V gave up 3 bases and J gave up 5 bases, with 11 bases separating them. The CDR3 runs 13 residues. CDR3 sequence reads: CASSFFGSHEQYF. Here the CDR3 DNA reads TGTGCCAGCAGTTTTTTTGGGTCCCACGAGCAGTACTTC.

This clonotype has just a few counts. The V gene is TRBV10-3, the J gene TRBJ1-1; D ambiguous. Trimming removed 1 base from V and 1 base from J, with 4 bases in between. The germline CDR1 and CDR2 sequences are ENHRY and SYGVKD. The CDR3 extends over 13 amino acids. The CDR3 sequence: CAISEYTNTEAFF. The CDR3 DNA reads TGTGCCATCAGTGAGTACACGAACACTGAAGCTTTCTTT.

The rearrangement links TRBV4-2 to TRBJ2-3; TRBD1 matches 8 bases. Per germline, CDR1 LGHNA and CDR2 YNFKEQ. V shed 1 base and J 4 bases; nucleotides not matched to a gene: 10. The CDR3 totals 17 residues. The CDR3, as DNA: TGTGCCAGCAGCCAAGCCCCACCGGGACAGGAACCAGATACGCAGTATTTT. Amino acids: CASSQAPPGQEPDTQYF.

CDR3 coding DNA: TGTGCCAGCAGCGTACAGGGGGCGCTTCCCAATGAGCAGTTCTTC. This encodes CASSVQGALPNEQFF. This chain links TRBV7-2 with TRBJ2-1, with TRBD1 matching over 9 bases. This CDR3 has 15 amino acids. Germline CDR1 is SGHTA and CDR2 is FQGNSA. The J segment lost 6 bases and the V segment lost 5 bases, leaving 8 bases of the junction unmatched.

The rearrangement uses TRBV4-1 and TRBJ2-5, with TRBD1 identical over 10 bases. CDR1 MGHRA and CDR2 YSYEKL come from the germline V gene. The CDR3 consists of 15 residues. The junction had 3 bases not matched to a gene; V was cut back by 5 bases and J by 0 bases. The CDR3 sequence is CASSSGQGDQETQYF. For the CDR3, the DNA is TGCGCCAGCAGCTCCGGACAGGGGGACCAAGAGACCCAGTACTTC.

This rearrangement joins TRBV6-1 to TRBJ2-1; D is undetermined. The ends were cut back, 6 bases at V and 4 bases at J, with 13 bases in the middle. In germline, CDR1 is MNHNS, CDR2 SASEGT. This CDR3 comprises 14 residues. The CDR3 protein is CASRRHGEYNEQFF. CDR3 bases: TGTGCCAGCAGGCGCCACGGCGAGTACAATGAGCAGTTCTTC.